The 15 T cell receptor beta chains below come from one sample, sequenced in a study of T cells in Graves' hyperthyroidism and ophthalmopathy. Researchers amplified the TCR beta CDR3 regions from RNA transcripts. The HTBI primer set was used in a first-round RT-PCR of the TCR CDR3. TCRdb re-derived calls from the multiplex PCR reads in MiXCR, one entry per CDR3 protein. The table has about 350,000 distinct CDR3 sequences, approximately 19% seen once. The sample consisted of blood. These receptors were taken from a woman aged 18-29 years with Graves' hyperthyroidism.

There are many counts of this clonotype. The J gene is TRBJ1-3, the V gene TRBV30, with 7 bases lining up with TRBD1. Germline V gives CDR1 GTSNPN, CDR2 SVGIG (reference sequence). CDR3 length: 14 amino acids. V trimming: 2 bases; J trimming: 3 bases; junction bases outside the gene matches: 4. CDR3 in amino acids: CAWSPTGLGNTIYF. CDR3 nucleotides: TGTGCCTGGAGTCCGACAGGGCTTGGAAACACCATATATTTT.

This clonotype was seen repeatedly, ten times or more. The rearrangement links TRBV28 to TRBJ2-6, with D perhaps matching TRBD1 or TRBD2 (7 bases each). V lost 8 bases, J lost 1 base, and 18 bases lay in between. This CDR3 spans 17 amino acids. From germline, CDR1 is MDHEN and CDR2 SYDVKM. The CDR3 reads CASRPGGGRSGANVLTF. The CDR3 region has the DNA TGTGCCAGCCGCCCAGGGGGGGGAAGGTCTGGGGCCAACGTCCTGACTTTC.

The V gene is TRBV5-5, the J gene TRBJ2-5; D gene ambiguous. Trimming shortened V by 0 bases and J by 7 bases, and 10 bases separated the two germline ends. Per germline, CDR1 SGHKS and CDR2 YYEKEE (reference sequence). This CDR3 has 13 amino acids. The CDR3, as DNA: TGTGCCAGCAGCTTGGTCCCCACGGGGACCCAGTACTTC. It specifies CASSLVPTGTQYF.

This clonotype was seen at least ten times. The gene calls are TRBV4-1 and TRBJ2-5; D is unresolved. The length of the CDR3 is 13 residues. The germline V and J ends were trimmed by 3 bases and 5 bases, with 10 bases remaining between them. CDR1 and CDR2 (germline): MGHRA, YSYEKL. The CDR3 reads CASSQSLGETQYF. CDR3 nucleotides: TGCGCCAGCAGCCAGTCCCTGGGGGAGACCCAGTACTTC.

This clonotype has at least ten counts. The chain employs TRBV12-3 or TRBV12-4 and TRBJ2-5; TRBD1 agrees at 8 bases. Trimming took 4 bases from V and 5 from J; bases not matched to a gene: 9. The length of the CDR3 is 15 residues. CDR3 nucleotides: TGTGCCAGCAGTTCCGGGCAGGGGGCATGGGAGACCCAGTACTTC. Translation gives CASSSGQGAWETQYF.

In the case of this clonotype: Since a much larger clone is just one base distant, this may be a read error. Likely a read error: the CDR3 ends without its conserved phenylalanine or tryptophan. This sequence joins TRBV18 and TRBJ2-7; D could derive from TRBD1 or TRBD2 (5 bases each). V was trimmed by 4 bases and J by 1 base, leaving 11 bases between them. The CDR3 spans 14 residues. CDR1 is KGHSH and CDR2 is LQKENI in the germline V gene. CDR3 sequence: CASSRDPKSYEQYY. CDR3 sequence (DNA): TGTGCCAGCTCACGGGACCCTAAATCCTACGAGCAGTACTAC.

A few counts support this clonotype. CDR3 residues: CASSLDLSWRGGSGNTIYF. The CDR3 coding sequence is TGTGCCAGCAGCTTAGACCTATCCTGGAGGGGGGGCTCTGGAAACACCATATATTTT. This chain joins TRBV11-1 and TRBJ1-3; perhaps TRBD1 as D (6 bases). This CDR3 region has 19 residues. From germline, CDR1 is SGHAT and CDR2 FQDESV (reference sequence). With 1 base removed from V and 0 bases from J, the gap between germline ends came to 19 bases.

Many counts were recorded for this clonotype. CDR3 nucleotide sequence: TGTGCCAGTCAAGTAGGCAGGACGAACACTGAAGCTTTCTTT. Translation gives CASQVGRTNTEAFF. The chain recombines TRBV19 with TRBJ1-1; D is unresolved. CDR1 is LNHDA and CDR2 is SQIVND in the germline V gene (reference sequence). CDR3 length: 14 residues. The V end was cut by 8 bases, the J end by 1 base, with 14 bases between.

V usage is TRBV18 and J usage is TRBJ1-2; no definite D call. Germline V CDR1 and CDR2: KGHSH, LQKENI. V was pared by 6 bases and J by 1 base, with 15 bases between. The CDR3 is 15 amino acids. The DNA of the CDR3 is TGTGCCAGCTCTCCCCGGCAGGAACATAACTATGGCTACACCTTC. Amino acid sequence: CASSPRQEHNYGYTF.

This clonotype occurred many times. The chain recombines TRBV13 with TRBJ2-7; TRBD1 is a possible D gene (7 bases). The germline CDR1 and CDR2 sequences are PRHDT and FYEKMQ (reference sequence). The CDR3 is made up of 18 amino acids. V shed 4 bases and J shed 2 bases, with 24 bases lying between them. The CDR3 bases are TGTGCCAGCAGCTCAGGGGGGAACCAGGGGCAGAGGGCCTACGAGCAGTACTTC. This sequence encodes CASSSGGNQGQRAYEQYF.

The V gene is TRBV18, the J gene TRBJ2-7; 7 bases match TRBD1. The CDR3 runs 17 residues. Trimming removed 0 bases from V and 8 bases from J; junction bases left unmatched: 16. Looked up from germline, CDR1 is KGHSH and CDR2 is LQKENI. CDR3 sequence reads: CASSPPGDSPNSAKQYF. In DNA form, the CDR3 reads TGTGCCAGCTCACCACCCGGGGACAGCCCAAACTCGGCAAAGCAGTACTTC. The full variable domain, with the rest looked up from reference TRBV18 and TRBJ2-7, is NAGVMQNPRHLVRRRGQEARLRCSPMKGHSHVYWYRQLPEEGLKFMVYLQKENIIDESGMPKERFSAEFPKEGPSILRIQQVVRGDSAAYFCASSPPGDSPNSAKQYFGPGTRLTVT.

The chain uses TRBV19 and TRBJ1-1, with TRBD1 as a possible D gene (5 bases). The CDR3 runs to 14 residues. Germline loops: CDR1 LNHDA, CDR2 SQIVND (reference sequence). V lost 6 bases and J lost 1, with 12 bases in between. The CDR3 DNA is TGTGCCAGTAGACTTACAGGAGAGAACACTGAAGCTTTCTTT. Protein product: CASRLTGENTEAFF.

In this sample, this clonotype turned up many times. The chain joins TRBV29-1 to TRBJ1-1; 9 bases are a match to TRBD1. The CDR3 is made up of 16 amino acids. V lost 1 base, J lost 0 bases, and 6 bases stayed unmatched. Per the germline V gene, CDR1 is SQVTM and CDR2 is ANQGSEA. Here the CDR3 reads CSVEGDRVAMNTEAFF. CDR3 nucleotide sequence: TGCAGCGTTGAAGGGGACAGGGTCGCTATGAACACTGAAGCTTTCTTT.

This clonotype has ten or more counts. This chain uses TRBV4-1 with TRBJ2-7, with 9 bases aligning to TRBD1. There are 17 residues in the CDR3. V was pared by 3 bases and J by 4 bases, with 13 bases of the junction left unmatched. Germline assignment: CDR1 MGHRA and CDR2 YSYEKL. CDR3 in amino acids: CASSQGFLGQGLYEQYF. The DNA for the CDR3 is TGCGCCAGCAGCCAGGGATTTCTGGGACAGGGATTGTACGAGCAGTACTTC.

This clonotype was counted a few times. The gene calls are TRBV12-3 or TRBV12-4 and TRBJ2-5; D gene unclear. V was cut by 7 bases and J by 5 bases, with 14 bases left in between. The CDR3 consists of 13 residues. Here the CDR3 reads CASTSTLWETQYF. CDR3 DNA sequence: TGTGCCAGCACCTCGACACTATGGGAGACCCAGTACTTC.